Each of the 5 T cell receptor beta chains below was sequenced from the same sample in a study of blood T cell repertoires in COVID-19. Data came from immunoSEQ multiplex PCR; TCRdb stores just in-frame clones and leaves some out. The sample comprises about 170,000 clones, about 85% of which are singletons, and roughly 14% rests with the top ten. Material: peripheral blood. The receptors were gathered from a woman in her 70s with COVID-19, enrolled during active disease.

This sequence joins TRBV29-1 and TRBJ1-3; tentatively, D is TRBD1 (5 bases). Trimming took off 8 bases at V and 0 bases at J, with 20 bases between the two ends. Germline V gene lookup returns CDR1 SQVTM and CDR2 ANQGSEA. This CDR3 is 16 amino acids long. The CDR3 reads CSPCGTAYLSGNTIYF. The CDR3 nucleotides are TGCAGCCCATGCGGGACCGCTTATCTCTCTGGAAACACCATATATTTT.

V gene TRBV14 combines with J gene TRBJ2-7; 7 nucleotides agree with TRBD1. J was trimmed by 7 bases and V by 3 bases; bases with no gene match: 6. CDR1 and CDR2 from the germline V gene are SGHDN and FVKESK. The CDR3 is 13 residues long. Here the CDR3 reads CASSHPQGREQYV. The DNA of the CDR3 is TGTGCCAGCAGCCACCCACAGGGGAGAGAGCAGTACGTC.

The chain carries TRBV7-9 and TRBJ1-1; D unclear. Trimming stripped 1 base from V and 3 bases from J, with 6 bases between. The CDR3 runs 13 residues. Germline V gene sequence: CDR1 SEHNR, CDR2 FQNEAQ (reference sequence). The DNA of the CDR3 is TGTGCCAGCAGCTTAGTGTCCTACACTGAAGCTTTCTTT. It specifies CASSLVSYTEAFF.

The chain links TRBV5-4 to TRBJ1-1; 7 nucleotides line up with TRBD1. Germline V CDR1 and CDR2: SGHNT, YYREEE (reference sequence). V was clipped by 6 bases and J by 7 bases; unmatched bases: 9. This CDR3 is 13 amino acids long. CDR3 loop: CASTFVGTVEAFF. The CDR3 DNA is TGTGCCAGCACCTTCGTCGGGACAGTTGAAGCTTTCTTT.

The CDR3 DNA reads TGTGCCAGCAGTCTCCCCTTAGCGGGGGCCCGAGCCAAAAACATTCAGTACTTC. Protein product: CASSLPLAGARAKNIQYF. This chain connects TRBV2 to TRBJ2-4; 9 nucleotides match TRBD2. The CDR3 runs to 18 residues. Germline CDR1 reads SNHLY; CDR2 reads FYNNEI. Trimming at V came to 5 bases and at J to 0 bases, leaving 11 bases not matched to a gene.